The present T cell receptor (beta chain) was sequenced within a study of cytomegalovirus exposure and HLA in healthy donors. Overall study results and limits: Usually a TCR sequence was rare, but some public TCRs were found in many donors. The Asian-associated ancestry cluster reportedly had fewer N-insertions than the 666-donor mean in a later analysis. Most of the TCR beta V segments (in an earlier analysis) were productive either about 87% or about 30% of the time. Specific recognition of CMV antigens was confirmed in vitro for a few chains (all CMV-associated).

Turning to this clone: What it binds is not known.

Use of 60 Vbeta and 13 Jbeta primers characterized the PCR. Method: immunoSEQ multiplex PCR; TCRdb's copy keeps in-frame clones and lacks some. The table includes about 160,000 clones, approximately 82% detected once. This CDR3 has 14 residues. The ends lost 6 bases at V and 4 bases at J; junction bases unmatched: 9. Germline V gives CDR1 MNHNS, CDR2 SASEGT. Sequences were obtained from PBMCs. V is TRBV6-1 and J is TRBJ2-7, with 7 bases that match TRBD1. The sequence was collected from a male donor in good health and CMV-seronegative. CDR3 nucleotide sequence: TGTGCCAGCAGGAAGGGGCAGGGGGAGTACGAGCAGTACTTC. Its protein product is CASRKGQGEYEQYF.